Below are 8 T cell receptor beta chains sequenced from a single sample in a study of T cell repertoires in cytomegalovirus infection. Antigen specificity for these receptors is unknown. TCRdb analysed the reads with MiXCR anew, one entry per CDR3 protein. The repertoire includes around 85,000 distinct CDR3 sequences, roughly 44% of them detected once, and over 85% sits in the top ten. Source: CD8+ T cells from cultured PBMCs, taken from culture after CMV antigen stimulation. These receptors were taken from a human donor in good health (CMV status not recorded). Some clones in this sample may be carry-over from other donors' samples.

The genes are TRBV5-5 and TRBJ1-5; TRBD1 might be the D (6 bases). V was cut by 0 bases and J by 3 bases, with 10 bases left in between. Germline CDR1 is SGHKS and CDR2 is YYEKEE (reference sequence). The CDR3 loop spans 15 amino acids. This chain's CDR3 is CASSLVQGINQPQHF. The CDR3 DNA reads TGTGCCAGCAGCTTGGTGCAGGGGATCAATCAGCCCCAGCATTTT.

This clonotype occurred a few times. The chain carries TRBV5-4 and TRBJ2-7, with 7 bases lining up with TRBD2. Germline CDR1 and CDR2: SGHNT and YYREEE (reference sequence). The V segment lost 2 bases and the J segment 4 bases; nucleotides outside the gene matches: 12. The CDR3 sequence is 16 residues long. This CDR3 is CASSFDWRGSRYEQYF. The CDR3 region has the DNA TGTGCCAGCAGCTTTGATTGGCGCGGGAGCAGGTACGAGCAGTACTTC.

The CDR3 protein is CASTDGEQFF. Here the CDR3 DNA reads TGTGCCAGCACGGACGGTGAGCAGTTCTTC. This chain connects TRBV6-6 to TRBJ2-1; D not resolved. The V gene lost 7 bases and the J gene lost 9 bases, with 7 bases spanning the gap. There are 10 residues in the CDR3. Germline V gene lookup returns CDR1 MNHNY and CDR2 SVGAGI (reference sequence).

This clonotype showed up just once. CDR3 coding DNA: TGTGCCAGCAGTTTATCTTTCTCTGGGGTTCTCTCCTACGAGCAGTACTTC. Translation: CASSLSFSGVLSYEQYF. The gene calls are TRBV27 and TRBJ2-7; D unclear. The germline V gene encodes CDR1 MNHEY and CDR2 SMNVEV (reference sequence). This CDR3 comprises 17 residues. The V and J ends lost 0 bases and 0 bases respectively, with 15 bases between them.

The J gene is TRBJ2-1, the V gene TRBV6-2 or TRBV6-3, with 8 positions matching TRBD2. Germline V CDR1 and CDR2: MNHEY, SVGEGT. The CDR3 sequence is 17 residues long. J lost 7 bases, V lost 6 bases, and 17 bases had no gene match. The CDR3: CASSEQLTGGPLNEQFF. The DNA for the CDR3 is TGTGCCAGCAGCGAACAATTGACGGGAGGGCCTCTGAATGAGCAGTTCTTC.

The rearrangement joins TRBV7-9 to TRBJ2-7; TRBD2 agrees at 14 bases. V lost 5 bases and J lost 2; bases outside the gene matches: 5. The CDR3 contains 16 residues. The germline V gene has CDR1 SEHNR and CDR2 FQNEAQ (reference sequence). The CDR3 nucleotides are TGTGCCAGCAGCCAGCGACTAGCGGGAGGGCCCTACGAGCAGTACTTC. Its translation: CASSQRLAGGPYEQYF.

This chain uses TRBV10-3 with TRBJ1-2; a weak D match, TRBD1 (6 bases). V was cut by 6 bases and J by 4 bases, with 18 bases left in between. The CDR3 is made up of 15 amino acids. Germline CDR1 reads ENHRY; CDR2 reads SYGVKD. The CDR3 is CAIRRGHADGYGYTF. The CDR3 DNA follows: TGTGCCATCAGGAGGGGACATGCTGACGGCTATGGCTACACCTTC.

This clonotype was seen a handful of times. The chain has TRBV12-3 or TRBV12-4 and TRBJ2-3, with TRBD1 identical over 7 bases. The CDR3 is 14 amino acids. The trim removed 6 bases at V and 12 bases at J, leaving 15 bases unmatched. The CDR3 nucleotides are TGTGCCAGCAGCTCCTCGGTGCCGGGGACAGAACAGTATTTT. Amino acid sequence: CASSSSVPGTEQYF.